This T cell receptor beta chain is drawn from a study of Ad26.COV2.S vaccination and SARS-CoV-2 variants. Across the whole study: Ad26.COV2.S arm of COV1001 included the donor.

Study-wide results and caveats: An underestimation of total T cell responses may have resulted from the TCR breadth and depth analyses. In vaccinated individuals, spike-specific CD8+ and CD4+ T cell responses reportedly displayed substantial breadth.

The method was immunoSEQ multiplex PCR; TCRdb's version includes in-frame clones alone and lacks a portion of them. In the table there are under 500,000 clones, approximately 90% of which are singletons. CDR1 and CDR2 from the germline V gene are PRHDT and FYEKMQ (reference sequence). The CDR3 spans 16 residues. Germline trimming cut 5 bases from V and 8 bases from J; bases unmatched to any gene: 10. Treatment: 15 to 20 received Ad26.COV2.S at low or high dose, single or two shots; about 5 received placebo; per-sample allocation not given. Sampling took place 63 days after the first vaccine or placebo injection. Built on an Ad26 vector, the vaccine expressed Wuhan-strain SARS-CoV-2 spike. Concerning this clone itself: Its specificity is unknown.

The source of this sequence is a person aged 18 to 65 who received the Ad26.COV2.S COVID-19 vaccine or a placebo. This chain connects TRBV13 to TRBJ2-1; 12 nucleotides match TRBD1. The sample in question was peripheral blood, obtained in a trial of Ad26.COV2.S vaccine versus placebo. CDR3 in DNA: TGTGCCAGCAGCCCCACTCCCGGGACAGGGGGCCATGAGCAGTTCTTC. This sequence encodes CASSPTPGTGGHEQFF.